This section outlines one T cell receptor beta chain sequence together with its context. The table came from immunoSEQ multiplex PCR; TCRdb's copy has only in-frame clones and leaves some out. The table lists about 91,000 clones, 88% of them singletons, with roughly 8.1% in the top ten. This entry is derived from a study of blood T cell repertoires in COVID-19. This CDR3 has 16 amino acids. V shed 3 bases, J shed 4 bases, and the junction held 7 bases outside the gene matches. The germline CDR1 and CDR2 sequences are SEHNR and FQNEAQ (reference sequence). Sequenced input: peripheral blood. V usage is TRBV7-9 and J usage is TRBJ2-3; 10 nucleotides match TRBD2. The source is a woman in her 70s with acute or convalescent COVID-19. The DNA of the CDR3 is TGTGCCAGCAGCTTTACAGCGGGAGGGGGGCCAGATACGCAGTATTTT. This sequence encodes CASSFTAGGGPDTQYF. Combining the CDR3 with reference TRBV7-9 and TRBJ2-3 gives the whole variable domain DTGVSQNPRHKITKRGQNVTFRCDPISEHNRLYWYRQTLGQGPEFLTYFQNEAQLEKSRLLSDRFSAERPKGSFSTLEIQRTEQGDSAMYLCASSFTAGGGPDTQYFGPGTRLTVL.